This is a list of T cell receptor beta chains from one sample in a study of identifying expanded T cells in peripheral blood. TCRdb's copy holds only in-frame clones and misses some; the assay was immunoSEQ multiplex PCR. The repertoire holds about 58,000 clones, with about nine tenths as singletons. Sequencing was carried out using blood. Every receptor here comes from a person between 18 and 75 years old in good health. The CDR3 runs from the conserved cysteine through the conserved F or W. A D gene is named only where the DNA matches it firmly. The size of a clone is reported for some rows only, either as once, few or many, or as a class for expanded clones.

>NA|12|TRBJ1-1|NA|TRBV5-1
CASREGNTEAFF
TGCGCCAGCAGAGAGGGGAACACTGAAGCTTTCTTT
>NA|15|TRBJ2-5|NA|TRBV6-5
CASSYSTGKGETQYF
TGTGCCAGCAGTTACTCGACCGGGAAGGGGGAGACCCAGTACTTC
>NA|17|TRBJ2-1|TRBD2|TRBV5-1
CASSLGLTSGGSNEQFF
TGCGCCAGCAGCCTGGGATTAACTAGCGGGGGGAGCAATGAGCAGTTCTTC
>NA|16|TRBJ1-3|TRBD1|TRBV6-5
CASSYWDRGFGNTIYF
TGTGCCAGCAGTTACTGGGACAGGGGTTTCGGAAACACCATATATTTT
>NA|16|TRBJ2-1|TRBD2|TRBV7-2
CASSPPGLVRSNEQFF
TGTGCCAGCAGTCCCCCGGGACTAGTGAGATCCAATGAGCAGTTCTTC
>NA|15|TRBJ2-3|TRBD2|TRBV7-3
CASSQLAGSTDTQYF
TGTGCCAGCAGCCAACTAGCGGGATCCACAGATACGCAGTATTTT
>NA|20|TRBJ2-4|NA|TRBV4-1
CASSQDRTGTLEKAKNIQYF
TGCGCCAGCAGCCAAGATCGAACGGGGACGTTAGAAAAAGCCAAAAACATTCAGTACTTC
>NA|14|TRBJ1-2|TRBD1|TRBV13
CASSLGRGLDGYTF
TGTGCCAGCAGCTTGGGCAGGGGGTTGGATGGCTACACCTTC
>NA|14|TRBJ2-7|NA|TRBV6-5
CASSYDGGPYEQYF
TGTGCCAGCAGTTACGATGGGGGACCCTACGAGCAGTACTTC
>NA|14|TRBJ2-7|NA|TRBV11-1
CASSLSLNSYEQYF
TGTGCCAGCAGCTTATCTCTAAATTCCTACGAGCAGTACTTC
>NA|14|TRBJ2-1|NA|TRBV9
CASSVDPGPDMQFF
TGTGCCAGCAGCGTAGATCCCGGACCGGACATGCAGTTCTTC
>NA|18|TRBJ1-4|TRBD1|TRBV15
CATSRDWTGKPEGEKLFF
TGTGCCACCAGCAGAGATTGGACAGGGAAGCCGGAAGGAGAAAAACTGTTTTTT
>medium-sized|15|TRBJ1-6|TRBD1|TRBV6-1
CASSERQGDNSPLHF
TGTGCCAGCAGTGAACGACAGGGCGATAATTCACCCCTCCACTTT
>NA|13|TRBJ1-1|NA|TRBV12-5
CASGSRRNFEAFF
TGTGCTAGTGGTTCGCGTAGAAATTTTGAAGCTTTCTTT
>NA|12|TRBJ1-5|NA|TRBV28
CASSLQNQPQHF
TGTGCCAGCAGTTTACAAAATCAGCCCCAGCATTTT
>NA|13|TRBJ1-1|NA|TRBV7-2
CASSSLRGTEAFF
TGTGCCAGCAGCTCCCTCCGGGGTACTGAAGCTTTCTTT
>once|17|TRBJ1-2|NA|TRBV7-9
CASSLGAGALKDYGYTF
TGTGCCAGCAGCTTAGGAGCGGGGGCGTTAAAGGACTATGGCTACACCTTC
>once|18|TRBJ2-2|TRBD1|TRBV7-2
CASSPEGTGVIGTGELFF
TGTGCCAGCAGCCCAGAGGGGACAGGGGTAATAGGCACCGGGGAGCTGTTTTTT
>NA|13|TRBJ2-3|NA|TRBV2
CASNRESTDTQYF
TGTGCCAGCAACAGGGAGAGCACAGATACGCAGTATTTT
>NA|16|TRBJ2-3|TRBD2|TRBV4-2
CASSRASGSNTDTQYF
TGTGCCAGCAGCCGAGCTAGCGGGAGCAACACAGATACGCAGTATTTT
>once|15|TRBJ1-2|TRBD1|TRBV28
CASSSTGGAEYGYTF
TGTGCCAGCAGTTCGACAGGGGGCGCTGAATATGGCTACACCTTC
>NA|16|TRBJ2-3|TRBD2|TRBV15
CATSRDQAGATDTQYF
TGTGCCACCAGCAGAGATCAGGCGGGAGCGACAGATACGCAGTATTTT
>once|15|TRBJ2-7|TRBD2|TRBV7-2
CASSLEAGGRYEQYF
TGTGCCAGCAGCTTAGAAGCGGGGGGAAGGTACGAGCAGTACTTC
>NA|11|TRBJ2-7|NA|TRBV11-2
CASSLSSEQYF
TGTGCCAGCAGCTTAAGCTCAGAGCAGTACTTC
>once|15|TRBJ1-4|NA|TRBV7-2
CASSRTGLENEKLFF
TGTGCCAGCAGCCGCACAGGGCTGGAGAATGAAAAACTGTTTTTT
>NA|14|TRBJ1-2|TRBD1|TRBV30
CAWQKDRGDYGYTF
TGTGCCTGGCAAAAGGACAGGGGCGACTATGGCTACACCTTC
>few|19|TRBJ2-1|TRBD2|TRBV4-1
CASSRSSGLLAGWDNEQFF
TGCGCCAGCAGCCGGTCCTCAGGGTTACTAGCGGGATGGGACAATGAGCAGTTCTTC
>once|15|TRBJ2-4|TRBD1|TRBV28
CASSLSGTGRNIQYF
TGTGCCAGCAGCTTATCCGGGACAGGGCGGAACATTCAGTACTTC
>NA|13|TRBJ1-1|TRBD1|TRBV29-1
CSVDRGRSTEAFF
TGCAGCGTCGACAGGGGGCGATCCACTGAAGCTTTCTTT
>NA|18|TRBJ1-1|NA|TRBV18
CASSPPLVLRDKNTEAFF
TGTGCCAGCTCACCACCGCTTGTCCTCCGGGACAAAAACACTGAAGCTTTCTTT
>NA|15|TRBJ2-5|NA|TRBV4-3
CASSQERRGTETQYF
TGCGCCAGCAGCCAAGAACGAAGGGGTACAGAGACCCAGTACTTC
>NA|13|TRBJ2-3|NA|TRBV11-1
CASSRTGSDTQYF
TGTGCCAGCAGCCGGACTGGTTCAGATACGCAGTATTTT
>NA|13|TRBJ1-5|NA|TRBV15
CATSRDLQEPQHF
TGTGCCACCAGCAGAGATCTGCAAGAGCCCCAGCATTTT
>NA|16|TRBJ2-5|NA|TRBV4-2
CASSQEWPALQETQYF
TGTGCCAGCAGCCAAGAATGGCCCGCCCTCCAAGAGACCCAGTACTTC
>NA|18|TRBJ2-7|NA|TRBV27
CASSSFLRRDRPSYEQYF
TGTGCCAGCAGTAGTTTCCTTAGGAGGGACAGACCCTCCTACGAGCAGTACTTC
>NA|12|TRBJ1-2|NA|TRBV9
CASSVGWRGYTF
TGTGCCAGCAGCGTAGGGTGGCGCGGCTACACCTTC
>once|14|TRBJ2-5|TRBD1|TRBV5-1
CASSSGGQGLTQYF
TGCGCCAGCAGCTCAGGAGGACAGGGTCTGACCCAGTACTTC
>NA|15|TRBJ2-1|TRBD1|TRBV5-1
CASSRGQEHYNEQFF
TGCGCCAGCAGCCGCGGACAGGAACACTACAATGAGCAGTTCTTC
>NA|15|TRBJ2-1|TRBD2|TRBV6-1
CASTLDSGGANEQFF
TGTGCCAGCACCCTGGATAGCGGGGGGGCTAATGAGCAGTTCTTC
>NA|14|TRBJ2-7|TRBD1|TRBV5-1
CASRPGTVDYEQYF
TGCGCCAGCAGACCCGGGACAGTCGACTACGAGCAGTACTTC
>NA|15|TRBJ2-3|TRBD2|TRBV6-5
CASGPTSGSTDTQYF
TGTGCCAGCGGCCCTACTAGCGGTAGCACAGATACGCAGTATTTT
>NA|15|TRBJ1-2|NA|TRBV4-3
CASSQTRAVGNGYTF
TGCGCCAGCAGCCAAACCCGGGCTGTCGGAAATGGCTACACCTTC
>NA|17|TRBJ1-4|TRBD1|TRBV19
CASSITGVRPTNEKLFF
TGTGCCAGTAGTATCACAGGGGTCCGCCCAACTAATGAAAAACTGTTTTTT
>once|15|TRBJ1-1|NA|TRBV30
CAWSAGRAANTEAFF
TGTGCCTGGAGTGCGGGCAGGGCGGCGAACACTGAAGCTTTCTTT
>NA|15|TRBJ2-3|NA|TRBV25-1
CASSDLQTPTDTQYF
TGTGCCAGCAGTGACCTACAAACCCCCACAGATACGCAGTATTTT
>NA|12|TRBJ1-6|NA|TRBV27
CASREVNSPLHF
TGTGCCAGCCGGGAGGTGAATTCACCCCTCCACTTT
>NA|13|TRBJ1-5|NA|TRBV5-1
CASRPDSSQPQHF
TGCGCCAGCAGGCCAGACAGCTCCCAGCCCCAGCATTTT
>NA|11|TRBJ2-7|NA|TRBV23-1
CASSQGCEQYF
TGCGCCAGCAGTCAAGGGTGCGAGCAGTACTTC
>NA|15|TRBJ2-7|NA|TRBV7-2
CASSPLGGPSYEQYF
TGTGCCAGCAGCCCCCTCGGGGGCCCCTCCTACGAGCAGTACTTC
>NA|15|TRBJ1-1|NA|TRBV5-4
CASSPGGPMNTEAFF
TGTGCCAGCAGCCCGGGTGGGCCCATGAACACTGAAGCTTTCTTT
>NA|9|TRBJ2-7|NA|TRBV3-2
CASSQAWHF
TGTGCCAGCAGCCAAGCTTGGCACTTC
>once|18|TRBJ2-6|NA|TRBV28
CASSLTGTPSTGANVLTF
TGTGCCAGCAGTTTAACGGGGACACCGAGTACTGGGGCCAACGTCCTGACTTTC